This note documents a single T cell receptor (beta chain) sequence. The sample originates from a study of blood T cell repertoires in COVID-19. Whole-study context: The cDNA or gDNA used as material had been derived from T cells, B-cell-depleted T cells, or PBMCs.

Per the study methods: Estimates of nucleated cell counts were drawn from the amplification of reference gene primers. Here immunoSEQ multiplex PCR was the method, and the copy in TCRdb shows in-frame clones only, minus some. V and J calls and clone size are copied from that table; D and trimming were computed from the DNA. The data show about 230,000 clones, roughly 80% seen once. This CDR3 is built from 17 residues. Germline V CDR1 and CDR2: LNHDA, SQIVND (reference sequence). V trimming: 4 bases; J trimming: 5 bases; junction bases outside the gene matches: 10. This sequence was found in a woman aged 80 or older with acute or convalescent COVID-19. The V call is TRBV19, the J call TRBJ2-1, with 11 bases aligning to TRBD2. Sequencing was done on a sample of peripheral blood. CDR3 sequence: CASSNSGGDRADNEQFF. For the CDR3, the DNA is TGTGCCAGTAGTAATAGCGGGGGGGACAGGGCTGACAATGAGCAGTTCTTC.